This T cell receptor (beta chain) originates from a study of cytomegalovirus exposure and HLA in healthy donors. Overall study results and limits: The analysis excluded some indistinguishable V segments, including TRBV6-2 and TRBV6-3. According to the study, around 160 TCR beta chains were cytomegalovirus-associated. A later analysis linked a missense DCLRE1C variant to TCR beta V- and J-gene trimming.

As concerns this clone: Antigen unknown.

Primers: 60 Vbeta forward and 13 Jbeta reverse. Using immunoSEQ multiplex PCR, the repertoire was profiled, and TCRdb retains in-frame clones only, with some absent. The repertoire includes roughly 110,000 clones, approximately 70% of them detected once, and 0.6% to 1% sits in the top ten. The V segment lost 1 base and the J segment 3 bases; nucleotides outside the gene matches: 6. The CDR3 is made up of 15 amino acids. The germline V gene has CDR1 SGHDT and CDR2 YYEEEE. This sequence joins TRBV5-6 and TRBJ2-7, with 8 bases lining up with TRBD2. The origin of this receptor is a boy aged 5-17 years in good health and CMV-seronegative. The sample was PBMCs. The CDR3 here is CASSLTGGGFYEQYF. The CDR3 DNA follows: TGTGCCAGCAGCTTGACCGGGGGGGGATTCTACGAGCAGTACTTC.